This section outlines one T cell receptor beta chain sequence together with its context. Its antigen is undetermined. Germline assignment: CDR1 MNHEY and CDR2 SMNVEV (reference sequence). V trimming: 5 bases; J trimming: 8 bases; junction bases outside the gene matches: 17. The CDR3 runs to 16 residues. Amplification yielded TCR beta CDR3 regions, with RNA transcripts as the source. During a first-round RT-PCR of the TCR CDR3, the HTBI primer set was used. MiXCR was run by TCRdb on the multiplex PCR reads, yielding one entry per CDR3 protein. The sample shows fewer than 400,000 distinct CDR3 sequences, around an eighth of them seen only once. This record belongs to a study of T cells in Graves' hyperthyroidism and ophthalmopathy. Study conclusions and caveats: Blood also held most thyroid clonotypes expanded beyond 0.001.

This TCR derives from a man between 50 and 59 years old with Graves' ophthalmopathy. Sequencing was carried out using blood. The rearrangement links TRBV27 to TRBJ1-2, with 7 bases fitting TRBD1. CDR3 amino acids: CASSLGTPGQVRGYTF. In DNA form, the CDR3 reads TGTGCCAGCAGTCTAGGCACCCCAGGACAGGTCCGCGGCTACACCTTC.